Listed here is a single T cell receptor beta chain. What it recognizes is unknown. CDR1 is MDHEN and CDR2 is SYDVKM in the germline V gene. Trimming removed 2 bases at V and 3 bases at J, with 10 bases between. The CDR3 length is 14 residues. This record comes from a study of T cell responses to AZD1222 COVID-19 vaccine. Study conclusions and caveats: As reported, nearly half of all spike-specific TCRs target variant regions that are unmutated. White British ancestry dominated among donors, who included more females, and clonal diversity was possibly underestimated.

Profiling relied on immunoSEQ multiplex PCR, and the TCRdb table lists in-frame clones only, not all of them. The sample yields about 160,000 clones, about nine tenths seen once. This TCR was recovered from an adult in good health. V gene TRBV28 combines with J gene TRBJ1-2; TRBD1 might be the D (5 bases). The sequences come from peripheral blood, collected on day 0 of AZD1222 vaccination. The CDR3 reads CASSLKGAHYGYTF. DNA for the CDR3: TGTGCCAGCAGTTTAAAAGGGGCGCACTATGGCTACACCTTC.